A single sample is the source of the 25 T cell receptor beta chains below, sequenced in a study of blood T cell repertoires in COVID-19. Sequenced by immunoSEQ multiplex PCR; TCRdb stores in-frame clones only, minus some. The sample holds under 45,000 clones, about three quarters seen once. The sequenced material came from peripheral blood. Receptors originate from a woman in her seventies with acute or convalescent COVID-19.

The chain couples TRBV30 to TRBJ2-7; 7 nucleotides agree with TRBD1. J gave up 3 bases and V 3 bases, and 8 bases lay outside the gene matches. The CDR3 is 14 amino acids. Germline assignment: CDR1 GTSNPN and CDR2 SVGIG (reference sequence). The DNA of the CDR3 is TGTGCCTGGAGCCGACAGGGTTTCAGCTACGAGCAGTACTTC. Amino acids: CAWSRQGFSYEQYF.

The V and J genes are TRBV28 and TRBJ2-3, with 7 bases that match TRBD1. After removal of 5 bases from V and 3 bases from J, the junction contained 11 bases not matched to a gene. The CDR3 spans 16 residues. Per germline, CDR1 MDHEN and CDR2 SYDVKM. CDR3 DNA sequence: TGTGCCAGCAGTACAAACAGGGGCATTGGGACAGATACGCAGTATTTT. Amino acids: CASSTNRGIGTDTQYF.

Written as DNA, the CDR3 is TGTGCCAGCTCACTGGGACAGGGAGCCTACGAGCAGTACTTC. Translated, it gives CASSLGQGAYEQYF. The chain combines TRBV18 with TRBJ2-7; TRBD1 matches 9 bases. The CDR3 has 14 residues. Germline CDR1 is KGHSH and CDR2 is LQKENI. With 4 bases clipped from V and 2 bases from J, the junction kept 3 bases outside the gene matches.

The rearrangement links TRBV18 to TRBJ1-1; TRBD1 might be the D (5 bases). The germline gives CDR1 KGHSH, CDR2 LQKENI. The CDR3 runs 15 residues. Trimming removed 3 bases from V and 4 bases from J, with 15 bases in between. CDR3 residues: CASSPQGSHSTEAFF. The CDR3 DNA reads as TGTGCCAGCTCACCCCAGGGCTCCCACAGCACTGAAGCTTTCTTT.

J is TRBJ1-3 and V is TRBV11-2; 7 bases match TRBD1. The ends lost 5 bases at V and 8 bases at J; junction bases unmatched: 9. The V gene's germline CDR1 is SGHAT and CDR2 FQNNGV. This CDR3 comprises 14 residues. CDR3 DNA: TGTGCCAGCAGCCCGGGTCAGGGGGTTGACACCATATATTTT. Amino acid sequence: CASSPGQGVDTIYF.

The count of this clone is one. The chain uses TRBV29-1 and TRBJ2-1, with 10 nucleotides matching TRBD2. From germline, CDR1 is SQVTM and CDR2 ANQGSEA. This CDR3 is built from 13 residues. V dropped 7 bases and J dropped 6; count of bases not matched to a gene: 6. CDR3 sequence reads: CSGASGRSNEQFF. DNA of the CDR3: TGCAGCGGGGCTAGCGGGAGATCCAATGAGCAGTTCTTC.

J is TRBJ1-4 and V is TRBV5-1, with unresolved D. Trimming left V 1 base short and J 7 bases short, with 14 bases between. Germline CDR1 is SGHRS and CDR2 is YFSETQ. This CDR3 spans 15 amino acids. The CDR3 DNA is TGCGCCAGCAGCTTGAAAAGGGAGGTTGGTGAAAAACTGTTTTTT. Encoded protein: CASSLKREVGEKLFF.

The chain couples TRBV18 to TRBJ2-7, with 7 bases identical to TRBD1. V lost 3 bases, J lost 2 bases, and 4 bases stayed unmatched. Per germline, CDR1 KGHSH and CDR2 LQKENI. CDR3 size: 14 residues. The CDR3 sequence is CASSPLQGTYEQYF. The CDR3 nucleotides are TGTGCCAGCTCACCCCTACAGGGGACCTACGAGCAGTACTTC.

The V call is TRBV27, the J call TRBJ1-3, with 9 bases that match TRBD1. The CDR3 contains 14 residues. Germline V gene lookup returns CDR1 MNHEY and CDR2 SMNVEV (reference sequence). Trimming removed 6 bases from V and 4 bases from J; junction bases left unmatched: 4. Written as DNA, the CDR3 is TGTGCCAGCAGCGGGACAGGGAAGGGAAACACCATATATTTT. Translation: CASSGTGKGNTIYF.

CDR3: CASSFPGRGELFF. The CDR3, as DNA: TGTGCCAGCAGCTTCCCAGGTCGCGGGGAGCTGTTTTTT. V usage is TRBV7-8 and J usage is TRBJ2-2; the D is unclear. There are 13 residues in the CDR3. The germline V gene has CDR1 SGHVS and CDR2 FQNEAQ. The V end lost 3 bases, the J end lost 7 bases, and 9 bases lay between the germline ends.

CDR3 loop: CASSRDSEFYGYTF. The CDR3 coding sequence is TGTGCCAGCAGCCGGGACAGCGAGTTCTATGGCTACACCTTC. This rearrangement joins TRBV7-9 to TRBJ1-2, with 7 bases fitting TRBD1. The CDR3 has 14 residues. Germline CDR1 and CDR2: SEHNR and FQNEAQ (reference sequence). V trimming: 5 bases; J trimming: 4 bases; junction bases outside the gene matches: 7.

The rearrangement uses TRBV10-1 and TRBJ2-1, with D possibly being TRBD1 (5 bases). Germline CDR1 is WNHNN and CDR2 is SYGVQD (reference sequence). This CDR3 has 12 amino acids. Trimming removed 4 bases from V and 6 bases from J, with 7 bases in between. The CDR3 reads CASSARGNEQFF. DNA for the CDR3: TGCGCCAGCAGTGCAAGGGGCAATGAGCAGTTCTTC.

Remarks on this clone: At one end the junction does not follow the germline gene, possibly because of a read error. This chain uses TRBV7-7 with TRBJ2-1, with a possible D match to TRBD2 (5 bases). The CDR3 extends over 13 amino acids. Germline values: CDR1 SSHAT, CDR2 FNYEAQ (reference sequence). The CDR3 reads CASSPDDYLWQFF. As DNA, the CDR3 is TGTGCTAGCAGCCCCGACGACTACCTTTGGCAGTTCTTC.

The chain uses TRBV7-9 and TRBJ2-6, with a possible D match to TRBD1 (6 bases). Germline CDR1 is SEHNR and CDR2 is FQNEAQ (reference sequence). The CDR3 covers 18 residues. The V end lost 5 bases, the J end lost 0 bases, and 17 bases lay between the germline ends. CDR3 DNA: TGTGCCAGCAGCAGGACTCAGGGGCAACTCTCTGGGGCCAACGTCCTGACTTTC. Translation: CASSRTQGQLSGANVLTF.

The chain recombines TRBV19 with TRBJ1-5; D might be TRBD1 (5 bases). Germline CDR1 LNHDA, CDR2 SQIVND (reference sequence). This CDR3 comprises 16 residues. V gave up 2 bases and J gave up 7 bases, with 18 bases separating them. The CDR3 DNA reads TGTGCCAGTAGTATAAGGAGAGGGGTGGGAGGACAGCCCCAGCATTTT. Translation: CASSIRRGVGGQPQHF.

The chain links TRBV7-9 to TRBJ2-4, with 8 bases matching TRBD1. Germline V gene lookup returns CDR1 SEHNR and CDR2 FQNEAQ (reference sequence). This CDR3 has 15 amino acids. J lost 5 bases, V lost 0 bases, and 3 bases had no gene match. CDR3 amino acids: CASSLAAGGENIQYF. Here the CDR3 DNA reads TGTGCCAGCAGCTTAGCGGCAGGGGGCGAAAACATTCAGTACTTC. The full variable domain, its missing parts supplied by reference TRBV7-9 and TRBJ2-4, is DTGVSQNPRHKITKRGQNVTFRCDPISEHNRLYWYRQTLGQGPEFLTYFQNEAQLEKSRLLSDRFSAERPKGSFSTLEIQRTEQGDSAMYLCASSLAAGGENIQYFGAGTRLSVL.

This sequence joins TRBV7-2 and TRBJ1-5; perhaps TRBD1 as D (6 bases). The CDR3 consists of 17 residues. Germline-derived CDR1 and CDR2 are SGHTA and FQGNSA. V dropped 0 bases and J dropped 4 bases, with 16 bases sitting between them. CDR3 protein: CASSLAYQNRANQPQHF. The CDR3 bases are TGTGCCAGCAGCTTAGCCTACCAGAACAGGGCGAATCAGCCCCAGCATTTT.

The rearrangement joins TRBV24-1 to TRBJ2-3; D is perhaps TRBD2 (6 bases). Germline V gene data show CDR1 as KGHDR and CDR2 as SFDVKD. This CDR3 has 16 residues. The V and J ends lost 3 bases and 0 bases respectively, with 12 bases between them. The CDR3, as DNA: TGTGCCACCAGTGATAGCGGAGGGAATAGCACAGATACGCAGTATTTT. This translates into CATSDSGGNSTDTQYF.

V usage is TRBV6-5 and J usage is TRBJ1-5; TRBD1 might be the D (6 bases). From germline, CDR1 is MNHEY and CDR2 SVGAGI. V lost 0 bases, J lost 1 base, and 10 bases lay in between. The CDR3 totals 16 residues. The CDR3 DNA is TGTGCCAGCAGTTACTCGTACCAGGGGAGCAATCAGCCCCAGCATTTT. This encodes CASSYSYQGSNQPQHF.

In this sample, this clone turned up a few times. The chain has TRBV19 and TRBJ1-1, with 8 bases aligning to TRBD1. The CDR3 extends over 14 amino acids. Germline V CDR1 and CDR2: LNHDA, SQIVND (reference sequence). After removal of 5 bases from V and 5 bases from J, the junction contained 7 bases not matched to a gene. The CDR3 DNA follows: TGTGCCAGTAGTCTCCTAACAGGGGGGACTGAAGCTTTCTTT. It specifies CASSLLTGGTEAFF.

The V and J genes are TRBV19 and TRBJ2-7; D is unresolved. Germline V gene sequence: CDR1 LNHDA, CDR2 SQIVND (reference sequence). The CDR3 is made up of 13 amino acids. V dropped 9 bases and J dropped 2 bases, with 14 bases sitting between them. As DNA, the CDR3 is TGTGCCAGCAGAGGCACACTTACCTACGAGCAGTACTTC. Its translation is CASRGTLTYEQYF.

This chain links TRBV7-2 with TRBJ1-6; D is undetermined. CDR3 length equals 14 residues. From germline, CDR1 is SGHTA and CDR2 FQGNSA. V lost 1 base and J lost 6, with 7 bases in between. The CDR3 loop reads CASSLVIFNSPLHF. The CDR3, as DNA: TGTGCCAGCAGCTTAGTTATATTTAATTCACCCCTCCACTTT.

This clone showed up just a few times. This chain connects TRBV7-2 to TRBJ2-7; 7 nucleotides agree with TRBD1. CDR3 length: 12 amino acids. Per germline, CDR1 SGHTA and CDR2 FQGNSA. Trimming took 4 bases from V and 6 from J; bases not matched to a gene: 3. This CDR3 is CASSSYRGEQYF. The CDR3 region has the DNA TGTGCCAGCAGCTCCTACAGGGGCGAGCAGTACTTC.

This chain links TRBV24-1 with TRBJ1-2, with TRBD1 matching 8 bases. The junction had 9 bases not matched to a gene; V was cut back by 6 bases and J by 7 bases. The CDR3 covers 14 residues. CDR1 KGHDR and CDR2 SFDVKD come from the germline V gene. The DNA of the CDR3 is TGTGCCACCAGTCTCACAGGGGGGGGAGGTGGCTACACCTTC. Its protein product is CATSLTGGGGGYTF.

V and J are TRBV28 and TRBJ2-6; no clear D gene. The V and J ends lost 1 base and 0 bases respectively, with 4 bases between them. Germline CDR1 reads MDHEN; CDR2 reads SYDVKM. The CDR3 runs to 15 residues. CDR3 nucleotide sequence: TGTGCCAGCAGTTTATCCGGCTCTGGGGCCAACGTCCTGACTTTC. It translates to CASSLSGSGANVLTF.